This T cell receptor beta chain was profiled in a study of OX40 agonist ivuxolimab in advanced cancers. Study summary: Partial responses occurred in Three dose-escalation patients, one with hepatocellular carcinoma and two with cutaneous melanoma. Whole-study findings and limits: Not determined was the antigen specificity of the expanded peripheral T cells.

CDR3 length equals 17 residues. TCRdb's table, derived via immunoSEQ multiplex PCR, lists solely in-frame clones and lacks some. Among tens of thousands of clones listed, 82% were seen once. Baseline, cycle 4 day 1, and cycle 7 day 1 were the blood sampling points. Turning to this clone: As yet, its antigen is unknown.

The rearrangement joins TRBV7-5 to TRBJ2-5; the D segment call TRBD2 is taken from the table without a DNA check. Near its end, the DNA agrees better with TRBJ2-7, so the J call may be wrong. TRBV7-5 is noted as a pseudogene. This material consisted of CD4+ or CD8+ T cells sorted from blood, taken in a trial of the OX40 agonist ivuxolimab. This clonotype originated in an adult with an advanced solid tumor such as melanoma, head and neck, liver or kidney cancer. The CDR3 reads CVRSLAIPGSKLAEQYF. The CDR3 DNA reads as TGTGTCAGAAGCTTAGCGATTCCGGGATCGAAGTTGGCCGAGCAGTACTTC.